The clone carrying this T cell receptor (beta chain) was counted a single time. Only in-frame clones appear in the TCRdb table, and some are missing; sequencing was by immunoSEQ multiplex PCR. The table has a few hundred thousand clones, about 88% seen once. This specimen comes from a study of blood T cell repertoires in COVID-19. Study information: The origin of the acute and convalescent COVID-19 samples was the United States, Italy and Spain.

The CDR3 runs 16 residues. Trimming removed 6 bases from V and 5 bases from J; junction bases left unmatched: 11. Per the germline V gene, CDR1 is MNHEY and CDR2 is SMNVEV (reference sequence). Source material: PBMCs or T cells enriched from blood (not recorded which). The clonotype originates from a woman in her thirties or forties who had recovered from COVID-19. The V gene is TRBV27, the J gene TRBJ2-5, with 11 bases lining up with TRBD1. CDR3: CASSIGTGGYGETQYF. In DNA form, the CDR3 reads TGTGCCAGCAGCATAGGGACAGGGGGGTATGGGGAGACCCAGTACTTC.